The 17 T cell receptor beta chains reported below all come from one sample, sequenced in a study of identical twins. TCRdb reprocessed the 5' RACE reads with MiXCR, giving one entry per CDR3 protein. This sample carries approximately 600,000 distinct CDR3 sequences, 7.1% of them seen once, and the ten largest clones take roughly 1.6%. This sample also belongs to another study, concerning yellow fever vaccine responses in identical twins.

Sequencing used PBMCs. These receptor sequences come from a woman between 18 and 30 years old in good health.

CDR3 sequence (DNA): TGTGCCAGCAGCCCCAAAGGGCTATCCTACGAGCAGTACTTC. It is translated as CASSPKGLSYEQYF. V and J are TRBV7-9 and TRBJ2-7; no clear D. CDR1 SEHNR and CDR2 FQNEAQ come from the germline V gene (reference sequence). Trimming left V 5 bases short and J 1 base short, with 12 bases between. The CDR3 runs 14 residues.

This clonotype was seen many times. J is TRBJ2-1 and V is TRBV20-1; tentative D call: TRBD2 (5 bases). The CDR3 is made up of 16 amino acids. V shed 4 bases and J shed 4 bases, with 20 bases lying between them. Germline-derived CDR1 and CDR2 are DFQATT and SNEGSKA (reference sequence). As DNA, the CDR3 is TGCAGTGCTATTATTCCTAGCACAAGATCATACAATGAGCAGTTCTTC. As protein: CSAIIPSTRSYNEQFF.

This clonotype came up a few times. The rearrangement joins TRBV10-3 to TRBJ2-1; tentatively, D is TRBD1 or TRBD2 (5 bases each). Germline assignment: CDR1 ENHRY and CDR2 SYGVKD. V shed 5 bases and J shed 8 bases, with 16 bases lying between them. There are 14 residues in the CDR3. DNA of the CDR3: TGTGCCATCAGTAAACGGGACCTGTTCGATGAGCAGTTCTTC. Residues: CAISKRDLFDEQFF.

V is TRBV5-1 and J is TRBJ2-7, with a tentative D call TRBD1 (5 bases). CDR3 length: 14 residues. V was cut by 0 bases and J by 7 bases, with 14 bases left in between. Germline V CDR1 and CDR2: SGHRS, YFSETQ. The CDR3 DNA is TGCGCCAGCAGCTTGGCCAGGGCGGAGTGGGAGCAGTACTTC. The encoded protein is CASSLARAEWEQYF.

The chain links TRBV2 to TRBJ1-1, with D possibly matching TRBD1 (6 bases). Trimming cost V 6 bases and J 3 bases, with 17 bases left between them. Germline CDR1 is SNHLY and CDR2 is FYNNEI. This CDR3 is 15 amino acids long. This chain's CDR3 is CASSQDSGGHTEAFF. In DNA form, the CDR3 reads TGTGCCAGCAGCCAGGACTCTGGGGGGCACACTGAAGCTTTCTTT.

The CDR3 spells CASSRGTDYQPQHF. Here the CDR3 DNA reads TGTGCCAGCTCACGGGGGACAGACTATCAGCCCCAGCATTTT. The chain joins TRBV18 to TRBJ1-5; 7 nucleotides align to TRBD1. The CDR3 runs 14 residues. Trimming at V came to 4 bases and at J to 5 bases, leaving 5 bases not matched to a gene. Germline V gene lookup returns CDR1 KGHSH and CDR2 LQKENI.

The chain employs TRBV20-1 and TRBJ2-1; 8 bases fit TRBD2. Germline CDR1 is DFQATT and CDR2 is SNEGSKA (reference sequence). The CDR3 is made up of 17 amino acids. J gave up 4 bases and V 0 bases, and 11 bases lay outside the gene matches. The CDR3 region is CSARDERSSGGYNEQFF. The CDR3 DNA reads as TGCAGTGCTAGAGATGAAAGGTCCAGCGGGGGTTACAATGAGCAGTTCTTC.

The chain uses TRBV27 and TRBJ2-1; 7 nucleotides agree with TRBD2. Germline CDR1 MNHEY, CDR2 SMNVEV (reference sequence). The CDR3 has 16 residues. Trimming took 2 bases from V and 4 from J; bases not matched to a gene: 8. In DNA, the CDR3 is TGTGCCAGCAGTTTAAAGGCGGGAGTGGCTTACAATGAGCAGTTCTTC. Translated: CASSLKAGVAYNEQFF.

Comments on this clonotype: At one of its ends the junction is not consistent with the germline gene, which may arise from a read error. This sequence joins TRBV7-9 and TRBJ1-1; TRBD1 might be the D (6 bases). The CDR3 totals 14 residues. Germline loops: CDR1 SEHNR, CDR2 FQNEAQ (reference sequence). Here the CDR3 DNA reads TGTGCCAGCACCTGGGGGTTTGGGGACACTGAAGTTTTCTTT. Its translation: CASTWGFGDTEVFF.

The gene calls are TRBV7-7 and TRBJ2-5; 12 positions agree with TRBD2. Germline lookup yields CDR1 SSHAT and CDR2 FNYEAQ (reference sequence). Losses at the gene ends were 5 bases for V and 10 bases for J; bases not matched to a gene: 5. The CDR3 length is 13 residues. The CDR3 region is CASSLGLAGNQYF. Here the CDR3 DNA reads TGTGCCAGCAGCCTAGGACTAGCGGGGAACCAGTACTTC.

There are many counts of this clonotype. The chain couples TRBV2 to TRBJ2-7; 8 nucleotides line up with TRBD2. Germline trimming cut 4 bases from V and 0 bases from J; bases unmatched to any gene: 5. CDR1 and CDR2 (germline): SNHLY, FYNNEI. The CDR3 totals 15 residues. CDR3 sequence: CASSAAGGVSYEQYV. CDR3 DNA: TGTGCCAGCAGTGCGGCGGGGGGTGTCTCCTACGAGCAGTACGTC.

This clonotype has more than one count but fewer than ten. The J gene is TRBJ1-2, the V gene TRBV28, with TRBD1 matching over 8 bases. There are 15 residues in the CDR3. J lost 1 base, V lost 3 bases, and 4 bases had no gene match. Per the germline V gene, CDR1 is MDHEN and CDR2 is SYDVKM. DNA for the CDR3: TGTGCCAGCAGTTTCCAGGGGGCGGTTAACTATGGCTACACCTTC. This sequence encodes CASSFQGAVNYGYTF.

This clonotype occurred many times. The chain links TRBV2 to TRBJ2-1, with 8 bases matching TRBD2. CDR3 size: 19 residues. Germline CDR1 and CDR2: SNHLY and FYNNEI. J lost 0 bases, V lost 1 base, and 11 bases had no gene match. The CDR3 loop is CASSEVSGSSIRSYNEQFF. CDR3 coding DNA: TGTGCCAGCAGTGAAGTAAGCGGGAGCTCCATCCGCTCCTACAATGAGCAGTTCTTC.

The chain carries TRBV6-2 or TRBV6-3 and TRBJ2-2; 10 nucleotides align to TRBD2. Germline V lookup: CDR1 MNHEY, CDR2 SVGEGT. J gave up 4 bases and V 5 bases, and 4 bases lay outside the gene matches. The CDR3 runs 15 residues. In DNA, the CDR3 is TGTGCCAGCAGTAAATGGACTAGCGGCACCGGGGAGCTGTTTTTT. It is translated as CASSKWTSGTGELFF.

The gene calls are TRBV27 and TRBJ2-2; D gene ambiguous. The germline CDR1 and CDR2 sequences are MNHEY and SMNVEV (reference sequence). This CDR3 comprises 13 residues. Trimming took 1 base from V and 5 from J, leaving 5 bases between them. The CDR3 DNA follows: TGTGCCAGCAGTTTATTTTCGACCGGGGAGCTGTTTTTT. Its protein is CASSLFSTGELFF.

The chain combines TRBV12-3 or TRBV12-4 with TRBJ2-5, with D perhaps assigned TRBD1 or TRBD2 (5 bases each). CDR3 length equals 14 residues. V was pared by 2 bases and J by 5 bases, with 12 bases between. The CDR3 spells CASSLRGAAETQYF. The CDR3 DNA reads TGTGCCAGCAGTTTAAGGGGAGCGGCGGAGACCCAGTACTTC.

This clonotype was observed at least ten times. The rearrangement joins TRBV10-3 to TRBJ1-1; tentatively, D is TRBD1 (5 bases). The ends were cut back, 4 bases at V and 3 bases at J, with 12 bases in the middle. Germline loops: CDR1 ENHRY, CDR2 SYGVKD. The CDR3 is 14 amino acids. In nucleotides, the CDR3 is TGTGCCATCAGTGGTCGAACAGGAGACACTGAAGCTTTCTTT. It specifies CAISGRTGDTEAFF.